The 21 T cell receptor beta chains below come from one sample, sequenced in a study of cytomegalovirus exposure and HLA in healthy donors. Assay used: immunoSEQ multiplex PCR; TCRdb lists only in-frame clones, some missing. The sample lists 230,000 or so clones, 88% occurring once. The sequenced material came from PBMCs. These receptors came from a woman under 30 in good health and CMV-seronegative.

The chain combines TRBV28 with TRBJ1-2; 10 bases map to TRBD1. The V gene's germline CDR1 is MDHEN and CDR2 SYDVKM. With V trimmed by 1 base and J by 13 bases, 12 bases remained unmatched. The length of the CDR3 is 15 residues. Here the CDR3 reads CASSLLKGDRGAGTF. The CDR3 nucleotides are TGTGCCAGCAGTTTATTAAAAGGGGACAGGGGCGCTGGCACCTTC.

This chain joins TRBV7-2 and TRBJ2-7, with D unresolved. The CDR3 extends over 13 amino acids. The germline V gene has CDR1 SGHTA and CDR2 FQGNSA. The germline V and J ends were trimmed by 3 bases and 2 bases, with 8 bases remaining between them. The CDR3, as DNA: TGTGCCAGCAGCTTGGAGATCACCTACGAGCAGTACTTC. Its protein is CASSLEITYEQYF.

V and J are TRBV28 and TRBJ1-2, with D hard to call. In germline, CDR1 is MDHEN, CDR2 SYDVKM. V lost 5 bases and J 4 bases, leaving 8 bases between the germline ends. The CDR3 covers 12 residues. CDR3 sequence: CASSPPGYGYTF. The CDR3 nucleotides read TGTGCCAGCAGTCCCCCGGGCTATGGCTACACCTTC.

The V gene is TRBV7-6, the J gene TRBJ2-3, with D perhaps matching TRBD1 (6 bases). CDR3 length: 15 residues. The germline V gene encodes CDR1 SGHVS and CDR2 FNYEAQ. V was clipped by 4 bases and J by 2 bases, with 13 bases between them. CDR3 protein: CASSWTVLHTDTQYF. The CDR3 nucleotides read TGTGCCAGCAGCTGGACAGTACTGCACACAGATACGCAGTATTTT.

The genes are TRBV2 and TRBJ2-1, with 9 bases identical to TRBD2. The CDR3 runs 15 residues. The J segment lost 7 bases and the V segment lost 2 bases, leaving 6 bases of the junction unmatched. CDR1 and CDR2 (germline): SNHLY, FYNNEI. CDR3: CASSEWAGGGNEQFF. Written as DNA, the CDR3 is TGTGCCAGCAGTGAATGGGCGGGAGGGGGTAATGAGCAGTTCTTC.

V is TRBV27 and J is TRBJ2-7; a weak D match, TRBD1 (8 bases). The CDR3 consists of 14 residues. The germline CDR1 and CDR2 sequences are MNHEY and SMNVEV (reference sequence). V was cut by 5 bases and J by 5 bases, with 16 bases left in between. The DNA of the CDR3 is TGTGCCAGCAGTCCACAGGGGGGGCCCAACGAGCAGTACTTC. This codes for CASSPQGGPNEQYF.

This chain links TRBV12-2 with TRBJ1-4. TRBV12-2 is flagged as a pseudogene. The CDR3 spans 16 residues. The DNA of the CDR3 is TGTGCAAGTCGCTTAGTGGGGGGGACCCGGAATGAAAAACTGTTTTTT. Translation: CASRLVGGTRNEKLFF.

The rearrangement uses TRBV28 and TRBJ1-4; the D is unclear. From germline, CDR1 is MDHEN and CDR2 SYDVKM. V lost 5 bases to trimming and J lost 5 bases, with 12 bases between them. The CDR3 runs to 14 residues. CDR3 DNA: TGTGCCAGCAGTCTGGTCTTGCTAAATGAAAAACTGTTTTTT. It is translated as CASSLVLLNEKLFF.

Worth noting for this clone: The junction does not match germline at one end; this may be a read error. The chain employs TRBV7-7 and TRBJ1-4; 8 positions agree with TRBD1. CDR3 length: 19 amino acids. Germline V gene data show CDR1 as SSHAT and CDR2 as FNYEAQ (reference sequence). CDR3 sequence reads: CASSYMTHRRGRGDEKLFF. CDR3 coding DNA: TGTGCTAGCAGCTACATGACCCACCGCAGGGGGCGCGGTGATGAAAAACTGTTTTTT.

This clone has a handful of counts. The chain has TRBV12-5 and TRBJ2-7, with 7 nucleotides matching TRBD1. The CDR3 is made up of 14 amino acids. The trim removed 7 bases at V and 0 bases at J, leaving 6 bases unmatched. Germline lookup yields CDR1 LGHNT and CDR2 FRNRAP. CDR3 nucleotides: TGTGCTAGTGCGTCCGGGACAGACTCCTACGAGCAGTACTTC. Translation: CASASGTDSYEQYF.

Turning to this clone: The junction does not match germline at one end; this may be a read error. The chain couples TRBV5-6 to TRBJ2-1; TRBD2 might be the D (5 bases). The CDR3 is 11 residues long. Germline V gene lookup returns CDR1 SGHDT and CDR2 YYEEEE. The CDR3 sequence is CASSLASLALF. CDR3 DNA: TGTGCCAGCAGCTTGGCTAGCTTGGCCCTCTTC.

This clone was seen only a few times. The chain employs TRBV28 and TRBJ1-2, with 9 bases matching TRBD1. Germline-derived CDR1 and CDR2 are MDHEN and SYDVKM. The CDR3 spans 13 residues. Trimming cost V 10 bases and J 7 bases; bases outside gene matches: 10. This CDR3 reads CATSRDRVGGYTF. The CDR3, as DNA: TGTGCCACCTCGAGGGACAGGGTTGGTGGCTACACCTTC.

J is TRBJ2-1 and V is TRBV10-3, with a possible D match to TRBD1 (5 bases). CDR3 size: 15 residues. Between the trimmed V and J ends, which lost 3 bases and 6 bases, there was a span of 15 bases. Per germline, CDR1 ENHRY and CDR2 SYGVKD. The CDR3 loop is CAISDSRGQTNEQFF. The DNA for the CDR3 is TGTGCCATCAGTGATAGTAGGGGCCAGACCAATGAGCAGTTCTTC.

This chain uses TRBV7-6 with TRBJ2-1, with a weak D call TRBD2 (5 bases). The V and J ends lost 5 bases and 0 bases respectively, with 8 bases between them. The CDR3 covers 14 residues. CDR1 and CDR2 (germline): SGHVS, FNYEAQ. CDR3: CASSHGNSYNEQFF. CDR3 DNA: TGTGCCAGCAGCCACGGGAACTCCTACAATGAGCAGTTCTTC.

This chain connects TRBV4-1 to TRBJ1-4, with a weak D call TRBD1 (6 bases). The CDR3 runs 15 residues. Germline CDR1 is MGHRA and CDR2 is YSYEKL. V dropped 0 bases and J dropped 8 bases, with 13 bases sitting between them. The CDR3: CASSQESVRGEKLFF. The CDR3 nucleotides read TGCGCCAGCAGCCAAGAATCGGTTAGGGGGGAAAAACTGTTTTTT.

The chain combines TRBV6-1 with TRBJ2-1, with 13 bases identical to TRBD2. Germline assignment: CDR1 MNHNS and CDR2 SASEGT. V gave up 4 bases and J gave up 7 bases; unmatched junction bases: 10. This CDR3 comprises 17 residues. The CDR3 region is CASSGRTSGRRGNEQFF. The CDR3 DNA follows: TGTGCCAGCAGTGGGCGGACTAGCGGGAGAAGAGGGAATGAGCAGTTCTTC.

The chain employs TRBV27 and TRBJ2-7, with unresolved D. Trimming left V 6 bases short and J 2 bases short, with 11 bases between. Germline V CDR1 and CDR2: MNHEY, SMNVEV (reference sequence). The CDR3 loop spans 13 amino acids. The CDR3 sequence: CASSLSHAYEQYF. As DNA, the CDR3 is TGTGCCAGCAGCCTGAGTCACGCCTACGAGCAGTACTTC.

This clone was counted a single time. The J gene is TRBJ1-2, the V gene TRBV21-1; TRBD1 is taken as the D call from the table, unchecked against the DNA. TRBV21-1 represents a pseudogene. The CDR3 consists of 14 residues. As DNA, the CDR3 is TGTGCCAGCAGCGGGGTGGGGGCGCGTGATGGCTACACCTTC. Its protein is CASSGVGARDGYTF.

This chain connects TRBV5-6 to TRBJ1-1; D is unresolved. Germline V gene data show CDR1 as SGHDT and CDR2 as YYEEEE. The ends were cut back, 2 bases at V and 7 bases at J, with 9 bases in the middle. CDR3 size: 12 residues. The CDR3 spells CASSFMGIEAFF. In DNA form, the CDR3 reads TGTGCCAGCAGCTTTATGGGCATTGAAGCTTTCTTT.

The chain carries TRBV2 and TRBJ2-7, with 8 bases fitting TRBD2. Germline V gene sequence: CDR1 SNHLY, CDR2 FYNNEI. The CDR3 spans 15 residues. The V gene end was trimmed by 1 base and the J gene end by 6 bases; junction bases not matched to a gene: 8. CDR3 loop: CASSEGGSGDVEQYF. CDR3 bases: TGTGCCAGCAGTGAAGGAGGTAGCGGGGACGTCGAGCAGTACTTC. Together with reference TRBV2 and TRBJ2-7, the CDR3 gives the full variable domain: EPEVTQTPSHQVTQMGQEVILRCVPISNHLYFYWYRQILGQKVEFLVSFYNNEISEKSEIFDDQFSVERPDGSNFTLKIRSTKLEDSAMYFCASSEGGSGDVEQYFGPGTRLTVT.

The chain has TRBV4-1 and TRBJ2-5, with 8 bases aligning to TRBD1. The germline V gene has CDR1 MGHRA and CDR2 YSYEKL. The CDR3 length is 15 residues. V trimming: 0 bases; J trimming: 7 bases; junction bases outside the gene matches: 7. This CDR3 reads CASSQDSRGRGTQYF. The DNA of the CDR3 is TGCGCCAGCAGCCAAGACTCCAGGGGGCGAGGGACCCAGTACTTC.